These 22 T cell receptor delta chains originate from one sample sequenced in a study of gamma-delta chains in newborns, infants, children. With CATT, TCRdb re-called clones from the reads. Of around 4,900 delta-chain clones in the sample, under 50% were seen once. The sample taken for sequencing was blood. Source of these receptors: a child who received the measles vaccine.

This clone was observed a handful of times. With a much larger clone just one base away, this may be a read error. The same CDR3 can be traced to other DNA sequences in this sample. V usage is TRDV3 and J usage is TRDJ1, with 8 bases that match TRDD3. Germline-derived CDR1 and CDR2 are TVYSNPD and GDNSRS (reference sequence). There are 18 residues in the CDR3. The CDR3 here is CACGLPTLGEPYTDKLIF. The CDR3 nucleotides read TGCGCCTGTGGCCTTCCGACGCTGGGGGAGCCGTACACCGATAAACTCATCTTT. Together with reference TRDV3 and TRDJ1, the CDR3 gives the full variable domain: CDKVTQSSPDQTVASGSEVVLLCTYDTVYSNPDLFWYRIRPDYSFQFVFYGDNSRSEGADFTQGRFSVKHILTQKAFHLVISPVRTEDSATYYCACGLPTLGEPYTDKLIFGKGTRVTVEP.

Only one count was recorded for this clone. In DNA form, the CDR3 reads TGTGCCTGTGTCGCCTCTGGTAAACTCATCTTT. Amino acids: CACVASGKLIF. The chain links TRDV2 to TRDJ1; D not resolved. V gave up 5 bases and J gave up 7 bases, with 10 bases separating them. Germline values: CDR1 GEAIGNYY, CDR2 EKD. The CDR3 contains 11 residues.

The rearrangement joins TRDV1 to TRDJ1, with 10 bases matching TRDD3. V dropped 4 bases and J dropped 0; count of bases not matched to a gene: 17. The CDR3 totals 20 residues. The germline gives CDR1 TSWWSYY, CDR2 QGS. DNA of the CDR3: TGTGCTCTTGGGGTTCTACATTTACTGGGGGATTCAAGGTACACCGATAAACTCATCTTT. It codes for CALGVLHLLGDSRYTDKLIF.

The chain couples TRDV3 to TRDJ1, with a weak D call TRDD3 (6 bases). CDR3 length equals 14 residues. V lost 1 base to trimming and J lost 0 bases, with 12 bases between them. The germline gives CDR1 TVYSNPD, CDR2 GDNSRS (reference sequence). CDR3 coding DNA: TGTGCCTTTAACAGGGGGACCCACACCGATAAACTCATCTTT. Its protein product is CAFNRGTHTDKLIF.

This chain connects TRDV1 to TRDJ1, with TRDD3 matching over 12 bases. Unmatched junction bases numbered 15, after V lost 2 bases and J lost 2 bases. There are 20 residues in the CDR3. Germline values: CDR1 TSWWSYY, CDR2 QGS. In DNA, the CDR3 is TGTGCTCTTGGGGAAGGGCGATACTGGGGGATACTGGGAGGGACCGATAAACTCATCTTT. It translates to CALGEGRYWGILGGTDKLIF.

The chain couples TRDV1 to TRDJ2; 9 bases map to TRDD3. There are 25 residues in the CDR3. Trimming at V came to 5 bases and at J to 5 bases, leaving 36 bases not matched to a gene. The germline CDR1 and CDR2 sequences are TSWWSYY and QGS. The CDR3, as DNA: TGTGCTCTTGGGCCCCCCATCATTATCGTTCCCCATCGTGTACTGGGGGAAACAAATACAGCACAACTCTTCTTT. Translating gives CALGPPIIIVPHRVLGETNTAQLFF.

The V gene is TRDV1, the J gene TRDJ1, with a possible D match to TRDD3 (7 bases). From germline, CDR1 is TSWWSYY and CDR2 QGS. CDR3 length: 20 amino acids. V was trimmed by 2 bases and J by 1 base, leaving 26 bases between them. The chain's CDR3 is CALGEAPLPSTGVGTDKLIF. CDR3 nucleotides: TGTGCTCTTGGGGAAGCCCCCCTTCCATCTACTGGGGTCGGCACCGATAAACTCATCTTT.

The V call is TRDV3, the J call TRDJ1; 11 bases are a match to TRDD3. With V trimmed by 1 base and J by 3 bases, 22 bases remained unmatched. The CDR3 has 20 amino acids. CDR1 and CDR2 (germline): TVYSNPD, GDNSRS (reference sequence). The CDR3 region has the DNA TGTGCCTTTAACGGATTCCTACGCCCTCAAGATGGGGGATACGCCGATAAACTCATCTTT. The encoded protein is CAFNGFLRPQDGGYADKLIF.

CDR3: CSFRAPSSTGGYTDKLIF. In nucleotides, the CDR3 is TGTTCCTTCCGAGCTCCTTCCAGTACTGGGGGATACACCGATAAACTCATCTTT. Without a V gene call, the J gene is given as TRDJ1; the DNA was not used to check the table's D call, TRDD3. The CDR3 is 18 residues long.

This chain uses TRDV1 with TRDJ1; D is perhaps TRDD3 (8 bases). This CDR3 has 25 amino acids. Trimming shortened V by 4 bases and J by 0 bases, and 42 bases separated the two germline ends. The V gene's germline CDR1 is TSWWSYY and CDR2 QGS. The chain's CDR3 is CALGVLEPSCLLLGGPCAYTDKLIF. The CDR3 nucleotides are TGTGCTCTTGGGGTACTAGAGCCTTCCTGCCTTCTACTGGGGGGCCCCTGTGCGTACACCGATAAACTCATCTTT.

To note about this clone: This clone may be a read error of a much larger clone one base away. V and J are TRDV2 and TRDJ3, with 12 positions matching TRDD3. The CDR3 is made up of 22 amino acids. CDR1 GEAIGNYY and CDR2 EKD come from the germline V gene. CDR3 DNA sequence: TGTGCCTGTGACACGTCCGGCAGTACTGGGGGATACATCCCCTGGGACGCCCGACAGATGTTTTTC. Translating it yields CACDTSGSTGGYIPWDARQMFF.

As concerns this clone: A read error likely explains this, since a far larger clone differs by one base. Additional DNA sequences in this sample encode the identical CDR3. The CDR3 spells CALGELPYPYWLGYGYTDKLIF. CDR3 coding DNA: TGTGCTCTTGGGGAACTGCCCTACCCCTACTGGCTGGGGTACGGGTACACCGATAAACTCATCTTT. The J gene is TRDJ1, the V gene TRDV1, with D possibly matching TRDD3 (6 bases). CDR1 and CDR2 from the germline V gene are TSWWSYY and QGS. V shed 0 bases and J shed 0 bases, with 29 bases lying between them. The length of the CDR3 is 22 residues.

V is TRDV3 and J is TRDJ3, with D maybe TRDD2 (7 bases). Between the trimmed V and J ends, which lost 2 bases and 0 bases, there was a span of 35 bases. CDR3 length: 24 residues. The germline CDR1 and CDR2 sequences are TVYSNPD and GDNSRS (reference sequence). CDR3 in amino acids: CAFSLRPSSKRWGPSSWDTRQMFF. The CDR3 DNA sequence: TGTGCCTTTTCTCTGCGGCCTTCCTCCAAACGCTGGGGCCCTAGCTCCTGGGACACCCGACAGATGTTTTTC.

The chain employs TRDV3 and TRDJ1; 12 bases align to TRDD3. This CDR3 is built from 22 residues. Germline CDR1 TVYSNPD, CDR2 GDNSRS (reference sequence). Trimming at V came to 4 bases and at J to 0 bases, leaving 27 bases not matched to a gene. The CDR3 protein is CASVGYGVWGIRSPTYTDKLIF. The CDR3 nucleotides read TGTGCCTCAGTGGGCTACGGGGTCTGGGGGATACGAAGTCCTACGTACACCGATAAACTCATCTTT.

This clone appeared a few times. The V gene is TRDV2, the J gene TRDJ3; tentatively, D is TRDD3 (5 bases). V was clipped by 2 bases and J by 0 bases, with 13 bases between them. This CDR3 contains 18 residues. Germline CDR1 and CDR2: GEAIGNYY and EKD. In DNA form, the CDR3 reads TGTGCCTGTGACAGCCACTGGCGCGGCTCCTGGGACACCCGACAGATGTTTTTC. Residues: CACDSHWRGSWDTRQMFF.

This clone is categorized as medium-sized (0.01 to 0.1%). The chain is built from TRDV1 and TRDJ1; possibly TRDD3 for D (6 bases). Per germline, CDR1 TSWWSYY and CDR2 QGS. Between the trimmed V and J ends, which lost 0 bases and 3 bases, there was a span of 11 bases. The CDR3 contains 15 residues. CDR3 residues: CALGELEDTADKLIF. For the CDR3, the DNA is TGTGCTCTTGGGGAACTCGAGGATACAGCCGATAAACTCATCTTT.

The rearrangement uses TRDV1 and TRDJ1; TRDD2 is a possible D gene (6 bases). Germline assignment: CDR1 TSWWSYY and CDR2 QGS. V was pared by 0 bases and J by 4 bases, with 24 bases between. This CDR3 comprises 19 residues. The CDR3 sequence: CALGELVRPTVGEFDKLIF. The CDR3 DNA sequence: TGTGCTCTTGGGGAACTAGTACGTCCTACAGTCGGGGAGTTCGATAAACTCATCTTT.

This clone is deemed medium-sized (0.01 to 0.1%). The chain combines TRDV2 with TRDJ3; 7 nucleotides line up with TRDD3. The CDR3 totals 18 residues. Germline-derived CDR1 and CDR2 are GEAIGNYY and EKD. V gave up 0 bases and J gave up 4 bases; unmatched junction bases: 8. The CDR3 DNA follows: TGTGCCTGTGACACCGTCGGGGGGATTAAGTGGGACACCCGACAGATGTTTTTC. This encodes CACDTVGGIKWDTRQMFF.

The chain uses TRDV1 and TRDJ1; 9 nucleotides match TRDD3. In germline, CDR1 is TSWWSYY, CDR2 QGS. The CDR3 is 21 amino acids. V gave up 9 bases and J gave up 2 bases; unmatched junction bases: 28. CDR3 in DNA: TGTGCTCTGGCAGAGGGTCCTCACCTAAACTGGGGGAGTACTCCTACCGATAAACTCATCTTT. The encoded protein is CALAEGPHLNWGSTPTDKLIF.

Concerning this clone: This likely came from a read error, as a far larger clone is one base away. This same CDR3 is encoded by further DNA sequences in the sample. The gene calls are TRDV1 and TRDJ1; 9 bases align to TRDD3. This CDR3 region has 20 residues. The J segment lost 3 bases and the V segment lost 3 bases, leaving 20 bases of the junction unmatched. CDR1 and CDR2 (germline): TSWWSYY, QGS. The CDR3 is CALGELIPSLGDVISDKLIF. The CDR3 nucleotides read TGTGCTCTTGGGGAGCTTATTCCCTCACTGGGGGACGTTATTTCCGATAAACTCATCTTT.

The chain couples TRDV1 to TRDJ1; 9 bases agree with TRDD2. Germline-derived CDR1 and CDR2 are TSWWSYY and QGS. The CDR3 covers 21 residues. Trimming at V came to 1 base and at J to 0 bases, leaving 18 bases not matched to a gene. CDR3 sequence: CALGEPPFLRIGGTYTDKLIF. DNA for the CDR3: TGTGCTCTTGGGGAACCCCCCTTCCTACGAATTGGGGGAACGTACACCGATAAACTCATCTTT.

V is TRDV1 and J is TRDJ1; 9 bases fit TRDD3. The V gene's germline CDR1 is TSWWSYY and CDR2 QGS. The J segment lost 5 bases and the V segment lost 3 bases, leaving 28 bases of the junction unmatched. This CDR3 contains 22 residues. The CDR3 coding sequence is TGTGCTCTTGGGGACCTCTTCCGTTACTGGGGGACAATCGGATCAGGGGAAGATAAACTCATCTTT. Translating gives CALGDLFRYWGTIGSGEDKLIF.